This section outlines one TCR beta chain sequence together with its context. Authors' processing steps: Counts of nucleated cells, estimated from reference gene primer amplification, were obtained. Profiling relied on immunoSEQ multiplex PCR, and the TCRdb table lists in-frame clones only, not all of them. From that table come the V and J calls and clone size; the DNA was used to work out D and trimming. The profile shows 240,000 or so clones, 86% of them singletons. Germline V gives CDR1 LNHDA, CDR2 SQIVND (reference sequence). The CDR3 loop spans 16 amino acids. The trim removed 5 bases at V and 4 bases at J, leaving 7 bases unmatched. This sample stems from a study of blood T cell repertoires in COVID-19. Study context: Specimens from acute and convalescent COVID-19 originated in the United States, Italy and Spain. Sources were T cells, B-cell-depleted T cells, or PBMCs; the material itself was cDNA or gDNA.

The chain employs TRBV19 and TRBJ2-3; 12 nucleotides line up with TRBD2. This clonotype was obtained from a man aged 60 to 75 with acute or convalescent COVID-19. The specimen was peripheral blood. For the CDR3, the DNA is TGTGCCAGTAGTCTCCGACTAGCGGGAGTTGCAGATACGCAGTATTTT. Translation: CASSLRLAGVADTQYF.